The 11 T cell receptor beta chains presented below share a single source sample, sequenced in a study of brain T cells in children with intractable seizures. Profiled with immunoSEQ multiplex PCR; TCRdb holds only in-frame clones, not every one. The profile shows roughly 64,000 clones, 90% to 96% of them singletons. The sequences come from peripheral blood, collected at surgery. The source of these receptors is a boy in the first two years of life with focal cortical dysplasia and intractable seizures.

The V gene is TRBV18, the J gene TRBJ2-3, with TRBD2 matching 9 bases. The CDR3 covers 16 residues. The V segment lost 2 bases and the J segment 0 bases; nucleotides outside the gene matches: 3. Germline CDR1 is KGHSH and CDR2 is LQKENI. The CDR3 region has the DNA TGTGCCAGCTCACCAATAGCGGGGGTAAGCACAGATACGCAGTATTTT. Its translation is CASSPIAGVSTDTQYF.

The chain links TRBV10-3 to TRBJ2-1; 8 bases align to TRBD2. The V gene's germline CDR1 is ENHRY and CDR2 SYGVKD. Trimming cost V 3 bases and J 1 base; bases outside gene matches: 8. The CDR3 loop spans 17 amino acids. DNA for the CDR3: TGTGCCATCAGTGACCGCGAAGGACTAGCTTCCTACAATGAGCAGTTCTTC. Protein sequence: CAISDREGLASYNEQFF.

V is TRBV10-3 and J is TRBJ2-5; 9 bases are shared with TRBD1. Germline V gene data show CDR1 as ENHRY and CDR2 as SYGVKD. With V trimmed by 2 bases and J by 3 bases, 7 bases remained unmatched. The CDR3 extends over 16 amino acids. The CDR3 bases are TGTGCCATCAGTGAGGTTTTTCGGGACAGGGAAGAGACCCAGTACTTC. Protein: CAISEVFRDREETQYF.

The chain has TRBV6-5 and TRBJ2-1; 8 bases line up with TRBD2. The germline V gene has CDR1 MNHEY and CDR2 SVGAGI. This CDR3 region has 11 residues. The ends lost 7 bases at V and 13 bases at J; junction bases unmatched: 6. CDR3 nucleotide sequence: TGTGCCAGCATGATAGCGGGGCAACAGTTCTTC. This codes for CASMIAGQQFF.

This chain links TRBV6-5 with TRBJ2-7, with a tentative D call TRBD1 (5 bases). This CDR3 region has 15 residues. The germline CDR1 and CDR2 sequences are MNHEY and SVGAGI. The ends were cut back, 4 bases at V and 2 bases at J, with 15 bases in the middle. This CDR3 reads CASSSGFWVTYEQYF. The CDR3 DNA reads TGTGCCAGCAGTTCAGGGTTCTGGGTTACCTACGAGCAGTACTTC.

J is TRBJ2-7 and V is TRBV28; 8 nucleotides line up with TRBD1. With 7 bases clipped from V and 2 bases from J, the junction kept 7 bases outside the gene matches. CDR1 and CDR2 (germline): MDHEN, SYDVKM. CDR3 length: 14 amino acids. CDR3: CASTRDRNPYEQYF. For the CDR3, the DNA is TGTGCCAGCACCCGGGACAGGAACCCCTACGAGCAGTACTTC.

The chain combines TRBV15 with TRBJ1-4; no definite D call. Germline CDR1 is LNHNV and CDR2 is YYDKDF (reference sequence). The V end was cut by 5 bases, the J end by 0 bases, with 10 bases between. The length of the CDR3 is 15 residues. CDR3 sequence: CATSAPQATNEKLFF. The CDR3 DNA reads as TGTGCCACCAGCGCCCCACAAGCAACTAATGAAAAACTGTTTTTT.

This clone was counted only a few times. The chain couples TRBV4-2 to TRBJ1-3; D uncertain. Trimming took 1 base from V and 0 from J, leaving 7 bases between them. The CDR3 extends over 15 amino acids. Looked up from germline, CDR1 is LGHNA and CDR2 is YNFKEQ. CDR3 DNA sequence: TGTGCCAGCAGCCAAGGCTTTAACTCTGGAAACACCATATATTTT. Translation: CASSQGFNSGNTIYF.

The chain carries TRBV28 and TRBJ2-4, with a tentative D call TRBD1 (6 bases). CDR3 length: 18 amino acids. V shed 4 bases and J shed 1 base, with 20 bases lying between them. Germline values: CDR1 MDHEN, CDR2 SYDVKM. This chain's CDR3 is CASSYPSQGRKAKNIQYF. CDR3 coding DNA: TGTGCCAGCAGTTATCCCTCTCAGGGGCGCAAGGCCAAAAACATTCAGTACTTC.

The J gene is TRBJ1-4, the V gene TRBV11-3; a weak D match, TRBD1 (5 bases). This CDR3 region has 16 residues. The germline CDR1 and CDR2 sequences are SGHNT and YENEEA. The V and J ends lost 5 bases and 0 bases respectively, with 13 bases between them. The CDR3 reads CASSASDSATNEKLFF. As DNA, the CDR3 is TGTGCCAGCAGCGCGTCCGACAGTGCAACTAATGAAAAACTGTTTTTT.

This clone was counted between two and nine times. In DNA, the CDR3 is TGTGCCAGCAGGCGAGGATCCTACGAGCAGTACTTC. Translated: CASRRGSYEQYF. The J gene is TRBJ2-7, the V gene TRBV6-5; D not resolved. Germline V gives CDR1 MNHEY, CDR2 SVGAGI. V was pared by 6 bases and J by 1 base, with 7 bases between. The CDR3 is 12 residues long.